This record concerns one T cell receptor beta chain sequence. This clone's antigen is unknown. No quality values exist for individual bases; no much larger clone is one base distant. The library was produced with the immunoSEQ multiplex PCR assay. For the multiplex PCR, a mixture combining 60 forward primers for TCR Vbeta segments and 13 reverse primers for TCR Jbeta segments was used. The CDR3 region of rearranged TCR beta genes was amplified from genomic DNA by a multiplex PCR assay. On the Illumina HiSeq System, the amplified TCR beta libraries were sequenced as 87-base-pair reads. The original methods were these. Across the 640 or so repertoires, a later analysis counted 80 million or so unique TCR beta chains, 9.5 million to 13 million of which were shared by at least two donors. Raw reads were error-corrected and collapsed into unique sequences with a nearest-neighbor algorithm that merged closely related sequences to remove PCR and sequencing errors. To assign V, D and J gene segments, CDR3 sequences were aligned to IMGT reference sequences. For a sequence to be retained, a match of at least six nucleotides was required to both a V gene segment and a J gene segment. A rearrangement counted as productive if the CDR3 had no stop codons and remained in frame with V and J, and every other rearrangement counted as non-productive. Following IMGT convention, CDR3 was defined as the stretch from the second conserved V-encoded cysteine up to the conserved J-encoded phenylalanine. The earlier analysis of about 590 of the donors excluded sequences that lacked an unambiguous match to a single V gene segment. An earlier analysis of 500 to 700 of the donors classified V segments as functional when productive rearrangements were above 56.7% and as segregating when the standard deviation between donors was above 5%. A statistical classification framework was built to diagnose cytomegalovirus status from the catalog of TCR beta chain sequences. V and J gene assignment, in a later analysis, came from comparing TCR nucleotide sequences with IMGT/GENE-DB human TR gene sequences. A later analysis assigned CDR3 sequences and most-parsimonious VDJ recombination scenarios with the TCRdist pipeline. A later analysis defined each TCR beta chain by its CDR3 amino acid sequence plus V-gene family, and excluded reads lacking a unique V-gene family. In a later analysis, 500 to 650 highly shared, low-generation-probability nucleotide sequences were removed to address suspected cross-contamination and a sequencing artifact. For each public chain, a later analysis derived a clonal expansion index from normalized ranks of inferred template counts within each repertoire. A later analysis computed generation probabilities with a VDJ recombination model fitted to out-of-frame rearrangements, and checked the results against IGoR. In a later analysis, TCR-TCR, TCR-HLA and TCR-CMV co-occurrence was scored with hypergeometric tests, and a repertoire-size bias correction was applied to TCR pairs. A later analysis estimated false discovery rates by permuting HLA or CMV assignments 20 times. In a later analysis, co-occurring TCRs were grouped with DBSCAN, and TCRdist sequence similarity was added when clustering was performed within HLA-allele-positive subsets. Repertoires with fewer than 30,000 or more than 120,000 public chains, plus five repertoires with anomalous nucleotide sharing, were excluded from co-occurrence clustering. TCRdb retrieved this table from immuneACCESS and kept in-frame rearrangements only. Not all clones are present; in checked studies, unresolved V genes account for under half, and no reason is known for the remainder. Clone size and the V and J calls come from that table; the DNA yielded D and trimming. Recorded for this sample are about 150,000 clones; over 70% of them occurred a single time. The ten biggest clones cover 9.5% to 15% of the sample.

The data derive from a study of cytomegalovirus exposure and HLA in healthy donors (dated by TCRdb to about 2017). With regard to the full study: An earlier analysis of several hundred of the donors reported 276 Gb of sequence data and roughly 120 million unique TCR beta sequences obtained from some 200 million T cells. All discovery cohort repertoires had been generated using a single sequencing platform. To predict cytomegalovirus infection status, the study brought together high-throughput TCR immunosequencing, statistical association of individual TCRs with disease status, and machine learning. A later analysis re-examined previously published TCR beta repertoires from 610 or so donors and added high-resolution HLA genotyping to investigate patterns of TCR occurrence. Typing coverage varied by locus: about 629-640 donors for A, B, C, DRB1 and DQB1; roughly 510 for DQA1; about 590 for DPA1; roughly 450 for DPB1. A later genetic analysis took genome-wide SNP genotypes for about 65% of the 666 donors and used that subset as a discovery cohort. A few DR-DQ haplotypes were handled as single units for association and clustering because linkage in the cohort was strong. Of the roughly 390 genotyped donors, 81% were placed in the genetic ancestry cluster associated with self-reported Caucasian donors. An earlier analysis of 500 to 650 of the donors applied high-throughput TCR beta sequencing to assess whether each TCR beta V gene segment acted as functional or pseudogenic. Among about 370 genotyped donors of the cohort, an average of around 250,000 unique TCR beta nucleotide sequences was sequenced per donor, of which 15% to 20% were non-productive. In addition to the first cohort of approximately 670 subjects, a separate validation cohort of 120 different subjects was used. Donor age, sex, ethnicity and CMV serostatus were collected together with the repertoire data. HLA typing covered class I and class II loci at four-digit resolution. The study used immunosequencing to profile the T cell repertoires of more than 650 subjects and linked those repertoires to cytomegalovirus serostatus. In the later analysis, no new phenotypic data were used to find candidate immune exposures; instead, reliance was placed on TCR beta sequences and their occurrence across donors. The study aimed to test whether cataloging public T cell receptors could reveal signatures of past pathogen exposure. Roughly 300 gigabases of sequencing data and tens of millions of unique TCR sequences were included in an early release covering around 600 HLA-typed donors. Here is what the overall study found, with its caveats: Cytomegalovirus status was reported to be diagnosed by the classifier with high specificity and sensitivity in both the original and validation cohorts. The sequencing pipeline was judged likely to have produced a cluster of highly shared sequence variants as a technical artifact. According to a later analysis, TCR association rates differed among HLA loci, with DRB1 alleles showing the most associated TCRs and HLA-C alleles showing the fewest. Some IMGT-functional V segments, including TRBV6-2 and TRBV6-3, could not be distinguished by the 87-base-pair reads and were therefore excluded. A later analysis found that most CMV-associated TCR beta chains appeared HLA-restricted, with HLA associations seemingly driven largely by CMV exposure. In a later genetic analysis, fewer N-insertions in productive TCRs were reported among donors in an Asian-associated ancestry cluster than the approximately 670-donor mean. A total of 150 or so TCR beta chains were listed by the study as associated with cytomegalovirus. Immune exposure information for the cohort was limited to CMV serostatus. Because HLA typing was missing for some donors at each locus, association tests included only the typed subset. A few of the identified cytomegalovirus-associated TCR beta chains were confirmed in vitro to be specific for cytomegalovirus antigens. Several of the top co-occurrence clusters appeared to be linked to parvovirus B19, influenza, CMV and Epstein-Barr virus, according to a later analysis. Assigning TCR associations to individual alleles was difficult when HLA alleles, especially DR and DQ, strongly co-occurred. The cohort was sequenced for TCR beta chains only, and without alpha or paired-chain data the features that could be detected were limited. A later genetic analysis associated a missense DCLRE1C variant with V-gene and J-gene trimming of TCR beta chains, and an independent cohort replicated the association. A further reported finding was that TCR beta sequences accurately predicted the HLA-A and HLA-B alleles for most subjects in the first cohort. Across donors, most TCR sequences were observed very rarely, whereas some public TCRs were present in many individuals. Because counts were too low, some 17 rarely observed V segments, including chromosome 9 orphons, were excluded from the earlier analysis of some 590 of the donors. Correlated functional status among segregating V segments might reflect linkage disequilibrium, but an unknown experimental factor could not be ruled out. Presence/absence analyses assumed roughly uniform sequencing depth across donors, an assumption that may not hold. In an earlier analysis of around 600 of the donors, most TCR beta V segments were observed in productive rearrangements about 87% or about 30% of the time, broadly matching IMGT annotations. Specific HLA alleles were associated with more than 15,000 TCR beta sequences at a false discovery rate of 0.05 in a later analysis. A later analysis found that HLA-associated TCR beta chains were more clonally expanded and had lower generation probabilities than equally common non-associated chains. It was suggested by the authors that the approach could potentially be generalized to other disease states and immunological phenotypes.

The cohort consisted of 600 to 700 healthy bone marrow donors. Cohort members were all nominally healthy when sampled, although unrecorded immune exposures were likely present. The donor was CMV seropositive and belonged to the group of about 290 seropositive cohort members. Each donor provided a peripheral blood sample, and peripheral blood mononuclear cells were used for TCR beta sequencing. The Qiagen DNeasy Blood Extraction Kit was used to extract genomic DNA from the blood cell samples. Reading the germline V gene gives CDR1 SGHTA and CDR2 FQGNSA. Germline trimming: 4 bases from V, 3 bases from J; junction bases outside gene matches: 6. The CDR3 goes from the cysteine to the phenylalanine over 14 residues. Only the CDR3 region is kept as DNA, spanning 42 bases read in frame from base 1.

The rearrangement combines TRBV7-2 with TRBJ2-7, and 7 bases in between align with TRBD1. The sample taken for sequencing was PBMCs. This sequence was found in a man aged 30 to 45 in good health and CMV-seropositive. The DNA sequence is given as TGTGCCAGCAGCTCGGGACAGCAGATCTACGAGCAGTACTTC. Translated, this is CASSSGQQIYEQYF. With the portions outside the CDR3 filled from the reference TRBV7-2 and TRBJ2-7 genes, the complete variable region becomes GAGVSQSPSNKVTEKGKDVELRCDPISGHTALYWYRQSLGQGLEFLIYFQGNSAPDKSGLPSDRFSAERTGGSVSTLTIQRTQQEDSAVYLCASSSGQQIYEQYFGPGTRLTVT.